These T cell receptor beta chains were read from a single sample in a study of shared clonotypes between healthy human individuals. Assay: immunoSEQ multiplex PCR; the TCRdb copy retains only in-frame clones and omits some. This sample yields 650,000 to 800,000 clones, of which roughly 72% are seen a single time; more than 1.5% belongs to the top ten. Sequencing used memory CD4+ T cells sorted from blood. The receptor source for this set is a woman aged 25 to 39 in good health. CDR3s include the opening cysteine and the closing phenylalanine or tryptophan. Fields, in order: CDR3 DNA, CDR3 protein, V gene, clone size, D gene, J gene. D genes are given only for firm matches. For some rows the clone size is stated as once, few or many, or as a class when expanded; others skip it.

TGCGCCAGCAGCTTGTCAGATAGCGGGAGTACGTCAGATACGCAGTATTTT | CASSLSDSGSTSDTQYF | TRBV5-1 | - | TRBD2 | TRBJ2-3
TGCGCCAGCAGCTTCGAGGGGATCACCGGGGAGCTGTTTTTT | CASSFEGITGELFF | TRBV5-1 | - | - | TRBJ2-2
TGTGCCAGCAGCCCGGGACTAGCGGGAGGGGACAATGAGCAGTTCTTC | CASSPGLAGGDNEQFF | TRBV13 | - | TRBD2 | TRBJ2-1
TGCGCCAGCAGGGACAGGGAAGACGAGACCCAGTACTTC | CASRDREDETQYF | TRBV5-1 | few | TRBD1 | TRBJ2-5
TGTGCCAGCAGCTCCCGACCATATAGCAATCAGCCCCAGCATTTT | CASSSRPYSNQPQHF | TRBV6-5 | - | - | TRBJ1-5
TGTGCCAGCAGCTCCCCTAGAGGAAGAGAGCAGTACTTC | CASSSPRGREQYF | TRBV5-4 | - | - | TRBJ2-7
TGTGCCAGCAGTTTACACACTAGCGGCGGGGCTAGCACAGATACGCAGTATTTT | CASSLHTSGGASTDTQYF | TRBV27 | once | TRBD2 | TRBJ2-3
TGTGCCAGCAGTTCTATTCACAGGGCTGGGAGCATCCCAGATACGCAGTATTTT | CASSSIHRAGSIPDTQYF | TRBV11-2 | - | - | TRBJ2-3
TGTGCCAGCAACTTAGTTGGGACAGGGTATAGTGGTGGCTACACCTTC | CASNLVGTGYSGGYTF | TRBV9 | once | TRBD1 | TRBJ1-2
TGTGCCAGCAAGTCCAGGGAGGGTGGAAACACTGAAGCTTTCTTT | CASKSREGGNTEAFF | TRBV2 | - | - | TRBJ1-1
TGTGCCAGCTCGTACGCCTTAGGGGATACGCAGTATTTT | CASSYALGDTQYF | TRBV18 | - | - | TRBJ2-3
TGTGCCAGCTCACCCACGACAGGGGGATCTAACGAGCAGTACTTC | CASSPTTGGSNEQYF | TRBV18 | - | TRBD1 | TRBJ2-7
TGTGCCAGCGTGGGTGCCACAGATACGCAGTATTTT | CASVGATDTQYF | TRBV6-5 | - | - | TRBJ2-3
TGTGCCAGCAGTTTATATCAATCTCCTCGCAATCAGCCCCAGCATTTT | CASSLYQSPRNQPQHF | TRBV28 | - | - | TRBJ1-5
TGTGCCAGCAGCTTAAAGGGACTACCATCCTACGAGCAGTACTTC | CASSLKGLPSYEQYF | TRBV7-8 | - | TRBD2 | TRBJ2-7
TGTGCCAGCAGCCGAATCAAGGGACAGACCGGCAATGAGCAGTTCTTC | CASSRIKGQTGNEQFF | TRBV7-8 | - | TRBD1 | TRBJ2-1
TGTGCCAGCAGCTCCTACCTCTACGAGCAGTACTTC | CASSSYLYEQYF | TRBV28 | - | - | TRBJ2-7
TGTGCCAGTGGAAATCCGGGACTCAGCACAGATACGCAGTATTTT | CASGNPGLSTDTQYF | TRBV19 | - | - | TRBJ2-3
TGCGCCAGCAGCTTTGATGGAGGAAGCTCCTACGAGCAGTACTTC | CASSFDGGSSYEQYF | TRBV5-1 | - | - | TRBJ2-7
TGTGCCAGCAGCTTAGTTGCGGGAGGGAGCACAGATACGCAGTATTTT | CASSLVAGGSTDTQYF | TRBV7-2 | - | TRBD2 | TRBJ2-3
TGTGCCAGCAGCGCGCGGGACAGGGGCTCCTACGAGCAGTACTTC | CASSARDRGSYEQYF | TRBV7-8 | - | TRBD1 | TRBJ2-7
TGCGCCAGCAGCTTGGAACAGCCAGACACAGATACGCAGTATTTT | CASSLEQPDTDTQYF | TRBV5-1 | - | - | TRBJ2-3
TGTGCCACTTTACGTATCGCAGGCACCACCCAAGAGACCCAGTACTTC | CATLRIAGTTQETQYF | TRBV28 | - | - | TRBJ2-5
TGTGCCACCGCGGACCCGGCAAGCAATCAGCCCCAGCATTTT | CATADPASNQPQHF | TRBV19 | - | - | TRBJ1-5
TGTGCCAGCTCACCCGGATTTTCGAACACTGAAGCTTTCTTT | CASSPGFSNTEAFF | TRBV18 | - | - | TRBJ1-1
TGTGCCAGCAGTGTGGGAGCAGGGGTTTACGAGCAGTACTTC | CASSVGAGVYEQYF | TRBV2 | - | - | TRBJ2-7
TGTGCCAGCAGCTTCCGGAACGGGGGGGAGCAGTACTTC | CASSFRNGGEQYF | TRBV11-2 | - | TRBD2 | TRBJ2-7
TGTGCCTGGAGTGGAGTTTACTATGGCTACACCTTC | CAWSGVYYGYTF | TRBV30 | - | - | TRBJ1-2
TGTGCTAGTGCGGGACAGCTCAATCAGCCCCAGCATTTT | CASAGQLNQPQHF | TRBV12-5 | - | TRBD1 | TRBJ1-5
TGTGCCAGCAGTTCACCTGGACAGGGTCTCAATTCACCCCTCCACTTT | CASSSPGQGLNSPLHF | TRBV28 | - | TRBD1 | TRBJ1-6
TGTGCCAGCAGCGACAGGGAATACACCTCTGGGGCCAACGTCCTGACTTTC | CASSDREYTSGANVLTF | TRBV9 | few | - | TRBJ2-6
TGCAGCGTTCTGCCGGCAGGTGGCCCCACAGATACGCAGTATTTT | CSVLPAGGPTDTQYF | TRBV29-1 | - | - | TRBJ2-3
TGCAGCGTCCTCGGGACTAGCGGGGATACGCAGTATTTT | CSVLGTSGDTQYF | TRBV29-1 | - | TRBD2 | TRBJ2-3
TGTGCCAGCAGCTTAGATATGGGGAAAGAGACCCAGTACTTC | CASSLDMGKETQYF | TRBV11-3 | - | - | TRBJ2-5
TGTGCCAGCACGGCGGGGGCCACGGGAGAGACCCAGTACTTC | CASTAGATGETQYF | TRBV25-1 | - | - | TRBJ2-5
TGTGCCTGGAGTAGGGGGAACACCGGGGAGCTGTTTTTT | CAWSRGNTGELFF | TRBV30 | - | - | TRBJ2-2
TGTGCCAGCAGCGGGTGGACAAGCCAAGAGACCCAGTACTTC | CASSGWTSQETQYF | TRBV14 | - | - | TRBJ2-5
TGTGCCAGCAGTTTATCGAGGTTTAGCAATCAGCCCCAGCATTTT | CASSLSRFSNQPQHF | TRBV28 | - | - | TRBJ1-5
TGCAGCGTTGAATTGTGGCGGCAAGAGACCCAGTACTTC | CSVELWRQETQYF | TRBV29-1 | - | - | TRBJ2-5
TGCGCCAGCAGCCAAGGTCAGACAGGGCGCTCTGGAAACACCATATATTTT | CASSQGQTGRSGNTIYF | TRBV4-1 | - | TRBD1 | TRBJ1-3
TGTGCCAGTAGCGGCGGGACTACTTCATCCGAGCAGTACTTC | CASSGGTTSSEQYF | TRBV19 | few | TRBD2 | TRBJ2-7